The sequence of this T cell receptor (beta chain) was determined in a study of cytomegalovirus exposure and HLA in healthy donors (dated by TCRdb to about 2017). Regarding the research as a whole: An earlier analysis of approximately 600 of the donors reported approximately 300 Gb of sequence data and about 100 million unique TCR beta sequences from some 180 million T cells. On average, around 230,000 unique TCR beta nucleotide sequences were sequenced per donor among a few hundred genotyped donors of the cohort, with 15% to 20% of those sequences being non-productive. Among the roughly 370 genotyped donors, approximately 77% belonged to the genetic ancestry cluster associated with self-reported Caucasian donors. To decide whether each TCR beta V gene segment behaved as functional or pseudogenic, an earlier analysis of approximately 590 of the donors relied on high-throughput TCR beta sequencing. Besides the first cohort of 550 to 750 subjects, a separate validation cohort made up of about 120 different subjects was used. Five DR-DQ haplotypes were handled as single units for association and clustering, since linkage in the cohort was strong. A later genetic analysis used genome-wide SNP genotypes for about three fifths of the 666 donors, treating that subset as a discovery cohort. The study was designed to test whether signatures of past pathogen exposure could be identified by cataloging public T cell receptors. Typing coverage differed by locus: A, B, C, DRB1 and DQB1 were typed in about 629-640 donors, DQA1 in about 560, DPA1 in approximately 610, and DPB1 in just under 490. Every repertoire in the discovery cohort had been generated on one and the same sequencing platform. Using immunosequencing, the study profiled T cell repertoires from about 620 subjects and related those repertoires to cytomegalovirus serostatus. In a later analysis, previously published TCR beta repertoires from several hundred donors were re-analyzed and high-resolution HLA genotyping was added so that TCR occurrence patterns could be studied. In the later analysis, no new phenotypic data were used to find candidate immune exposures; instead, reliance was placed on TCR beta sequences and their occurrence across donors. The study combined high-throughput TCR immunosequencing, statistical association of individual TCRs with disease status, and machine learning to predict cytomegalovirus infection status. An early release covering 550 to 650 HLA-typed donors comprised approximately 290 gigabases of sequencing data and approximately 80 million unique TCR sequences. HLA typing included class I and class II loci at four-digit resolution. Donor age, sex, ethnicity and CMV serostatus were compiled alongside the repertoire data. General findings and caveats noted by the study authors: A later analysis associated 15,000 to 20,000 TCR beta sequences with specific HLA alleles at a false discovery rate of 0.05. A later genetic analysis reported fewer N-insertions in productive TCRs among donors in an Asian-associated ancestry cluster than the roughly 700-donor mean. In a later analysis, the rate of TCR association differed among HLA loci, with DRB1 alleles having the most associated TCRs and HLA-C alleles having the fewest. CMV serostatus was the only immune exposure information available for the cohort. Presence/absence analyses assumed roughly uniform sequencing depth across donors, an assumption that may not hold. Because some donors lacked HLA typing at each locus, the association tests relied only on the typed subset. While some public TCRs were present in many individuals, most TCR sequences turned up only very rarely across donors. Because counts were too low, roughly 17 rarely observed V segments, including chromosome 9 orphons, were left out of the earlier analysis of a few hundred of the donors. A cluster of highly shared sequence variants was judged likely to be a technical artifact of the sequencing pipeline. According to the authors, the approach could potentially be generalized to other disease states and immunological phenotypes. When HLA alleles, especially DR and DQ, strongly co-occurred, TCR associations were difficult to assign to individual alleles. A few of the identified cytomegalovirus-associated TCR beta chains were confirmed in vitro to be specific for cytomegalovirus antigens. An earlier analysis of around 600 of the donors showed that most TCR beta V segments appeared in productive rearrangements either about 87% or about 30% of the time, which broadly matched IMGT annotations. Because the 87-base-pair reads could not distinguish some IMGT-functional V segments, including TRBV6-2 and TRBV6-3, those segments were excluded. Compared with equally common non-associated chains, HLA-associated TCR beta chains in a later analysis were more clonally expanded and had lower generation probabilities. Most CMV-associated TCR beta chains appeared to be HLA-restricted in a later analysis, and the HLA associations seemed to be driven largely by CMV exposure. A further reported finding was that TCR beta sequences accurately predicted the HLA-A and HLA-B alleles for most subjects in the first cohort. Linkage disequilibrium might explain the correlated functional status among segregating V segments, but an unknown experimental factor could not be excluded. In this cohort, only TCR beta chains were sequenced, and detectable features were limited by the absence of alpha or paired-chain data. The classifier was reported to diagnose cytomegalovirus status with high specificity and sensitivity in both the original cohort and the validation cohort. In the study, approximately 150 TCR beta chains were listed as associated with cytomegalovirus. A later analysis reported that several top co-occurrence clusters appeared linked to parvovirus B19, influenza, CMV and Epstein-Barr virus. V-gene and J-gene trimming of TCR beta chains was associated with a missense DCLRE1C variant in a later genetic analysis, and the association was replicated in an independent cohort.

In total, roughly 670 healthy bone marrow donors made up the cohort. All cohort members were sampled while nominally healthy, although unrecorded immune exposures were likely present. The donor was CMV seronegative and belonged to the group of 352 seronegative cohort members. Every donor gave a peripheral blood sample, and the peripheral blood mononuclear cells from that sample were used for TCR beta sequencing. Genomic DNA was extracted from the blood cell samples with the Qiagen DNeasy Blood Extraction Kit. To prepare the library, the immunoSEQ multiplex PCR assay was applied. A mixture of 60 forward primers for TCR Vbeta segments and 13 reverse primers for TCR Jbeta segments was used in the multiplex PCR. A multiplex PCR assay on genomic DNA amplified the CDR3 region of rearranged TCR beta genes. The Illumina HiSeq System was used to sequence the amplified TCR beta libraries as 87-base-pair reads. On the authors' methods: A later analysis tallied around 82 million unique TCR beta chains across the 550 to 850 repertoires, and 10 million to 11 million of those chains were shared by two or more donors. A nearest-neighbor algorithm error-corrected the raw reads and collapsed the reads into unique sequences, merging closely related sequences to remove PCR and sequencing errors. CDR3 sequences were aligned to IMGT reference sequences to assign V, D and J gene segments. Each retained sequence needed at least a six-nucleotide match to both a V gene segment and a J gene segment. Rearrangements were classified as productive when the CDR3 lacked stop codons and remained in frame with V and J, and all other rearrangements were classified as non-productive. Following IMGT convention, CDR3 was defined as the stretch from the second conserved V-encoded cysteine to the conserved J-encoded phenylalanine. In an earlier analysis of roughly 580 of the donors, sequences lacking an unambiguous match to a single V gene segment were excluded. In an earlier analysis of approximately 550 of the donors, V segments were called functional above 56.7% productive rearrangements and were called segregating when the between-donor standard deviation exceeded 5%. To diagnose cytomegalovirus status from the catalog of TCR beta chain sequences, a statistical classification framework was built. V and J gene assignment, in a later analysis, came from comparing TCR nucleotide sequences with IMGT/GENE-DB human TR gene sequences. Using the TCRdist pipeline, a later analysis assigned CDR3 sequences along with most-parsimonious VDJ recombination scenarios. A later analysis defined each TCR beta chain by its CDR3 amino acid sequence plus V-gene family, and excluded reads lacking a unique V-gene family. As a way to deal with suspected cross-contamination and a sequencing artifact, a later analysis dropped under 600 nucleotide sequences that were highly shared and had low generation probability. In a later analysis, a clonal expansion index for each public chain was calculated from normalized within-repertoire ranks of inferred template counts. In a later analysis, generation probabilities were computed using a VDJ recombination model fitted to out-of-frame rearrangements, and the results were checked against IGoR. Hypergeometric tests were used in a later analysis to score TCR-TCR, TCR-HLA and TCR-CMV co-occurrence, with a repertoire-size bias correction applied to the TCR pairs. In a later analysis, false discovery rates were estimated by permuting HLA or CMV assignments 20 times. In a later analysis, co-occurring TCRs were grouped using DBSCAN, with TCRdist sequence similarity added in when clustering inside HLA-allele-positive subsets. Repertoires with fewer than 30,000 or more than 120,000 public chains were left out of co-occurrence clustering, as were about 5 repertoires with anomalous nucleotide sharing. Imported from immuneACCESS, the table was reduced by TCRdb to in-frame sequences with V and J called. These copies leave out some clones; in studies compared against another copy, an unresolved V gene accounts for under half, and the cause of the remainder is not known. That table is the source of V, J and clone size, and D and trimming were worked out from the DNA. A total of fewer than 100,000 clones appear in this sample, around 80% of them only once. The ten largest account for about 0.71% of the sample.

The junction shows trimming of 0 bases on V and 6 bases on J, plus 14 bases between the germline ends. From cysteine to phenylalanine, the CDR3 is 14 amino acids long. This entry keeps only the CDR3 DNA: 42 bases, framed from base 1. Sequences GTSNPN (CDR1) and SVGIG (CDR2) are obtained from the germline V gene (reference sequence). A single count supports this clone. Its specific antigen is unknown. Per-nucleotide qualities are absent, and no much larger clonotype sits a single base away. Rearrangement joined TRBV30 to TRBJ1-2, with the D gene call left open. The sequenced sample was PBMCs. The TCR comes from a woman between 55 and 75 years old in good health and CMV-seronegative. The sequenced DNA is TGTGCCTGGAGTGTAGTGACCCGGCGGCATGGCTACACCTTC. Translation gives CAWSVVTRRHGYTF.